This TCR beta chain is drawn from a study of T cell repertoires in cytomegalovirus infection. Study-level information: In public TCR beta signatures, there were indications of both CMV infection and matching HLA type.

Comment on this clonotype: Antigen unknown.

General observations from the study: HLA-C-restricted CMV-specific TCR beta clonotypes prevailed in the ex vivo response.

TCRdb used MiXCR to reprocess the reads, holding one entry per CDR3 protein. The profile covers more than 250,000 distinct CDR3 sequences, with approximately 15% appearing a single time and roughly 9.7% taken by the ten largest. This CDR3 has 15 amino acids. V trimming: 6 bases; J trimming: 6 bases; junction bases outside the gene matches: 9. Germline CDR1 and CDR2: SGHAT and FQNNGV. The TCR sequence derives from a human donor in good health (CMV status not recorded). Some clones in this sample may be carry-over from other donors' samples. V and J are TRBV11-2 and TRBJ2-2; TRBD2 agrees at 8 bases. Sequencing used PBMCs. CDR3 sequence: CASSSYPLAAGELFF. CDR3 DNA sequence: TGTGCCAGCAGTTCCTACCCACTAGCGGCCGGGGAGCTGTTTTTT.